These 26 T cell receptor beta chains were all obtained from the same sample, sequenced in a study of blood T cell repertoires in COVID-19 (dated by TCRdb to between 2020 and 2021). The library was produced with the immunoSEQ multiplex PCR assay. This immuneACCESS table, as held by TCRdb, lists in-frame sequences with V and J called but not all clones. Of the missing ones, under half trace to an unresolved V gene in checked studies; the others have no known cause. Counted in this sample were 98,000 or so clones; about 82% of them appeared once. The top ten hold roughly 13% of the sample. Input material: peripheral blood. The receptors originated from a woman in her sixties in a cohort sampled during active or convalescent COVID-19.

This clone was detected a few times. This rearrangement joins TRBV7-9 to TRBJ1-1; D not certain. The length of the CDR3 is 12 residues. Trimming removed 5 bases from V and 8 bases from J, with 12 bases in between. Germline V gene data show CDR1 as SEHNR and CDR2 as FQNEAQ (reference sequence). CDR3 in DNA: TGTGCCAGCAGCCCATTCGGTGTCGAAGCTTTCTTT. It is translated as CASSPFGVEAFF.

The CDR3 DNA is TGTGCCAGCAGCTCAGGGGCCCATAGCTATGATACGCAGTATTTT. It specifies CASSSGAHSYDTQYF. The chain joins TRBV5-5 to TRBJ2-3; perhaps TRBD1 as D (6 bases). This CDR3 comprises 15 residues. Looked up from germline, CDR1 is SGHKS and CDR2 is YYEKEE (reference sequence). Trimming removed 3 bases from V and 6 bases from J, with 17 bases in between. The whole variable domain, filled in from reference TRBV5-5 and TRBJ2-3, reads DAGVTQSPTHLIKTRGQQVTLRCSPISGHKSVSWYQQVLGQGPQFIFQYYEKEERGRGNFPDRFSARQFPNYSSELNVNALLLGDSALYLCASSSGAHSYDTQYFGPGTRLTVL.

In nucleotides, the CDR3 is TGTGCCAGCAGTTCCTACAGGGGAGGGAACACTGAAGCTTTCTTT. This codes for CASSSYRGGNTEAFF. The rearrangement joins TRBV11-2 to TRBJ1-1, with 7 bases identical to TRBD1. Trimming took 6 bases from V and 1 from J; bases not matched to a gene: 8. There are 15 residues in the CDR3. The germline V gene encodes CDR1 SGHAT and CDR2 FQNNGV.

V is TRBV5-1 and J is TRBJ2-7; 8 nucleotides align to TRBD1. The CDR3 has 15 amino acids. The V segment lost 4 bases and the J segment 2 bases; nucleotides outside the gene matches: 8. CDR1 and CDR2 from the germline V gene are SGHRS and YFSETQ. CDR3 residues: CASSQGAGGPYEQYF. The CDR3 nucleotides read TGCGCCAGCAGCCAGGGGGCTGGGGGCCCCTACGAGCAGTACTTC. The entire variable domain, with the rest obtained from reference TRBV5-1 and TRBJ2-7, is as follows: KAGVTQTPRYLIKTRGQQVTLSCSPISGHRSVSWYQQTPGQGLQFLFEYFSETQRNKGNFPGRFSGRQFSNSRSEMNVSTLELGDSALYLCASSQGAGGPYEQYFGPGTRLTVT.

This sequence joins TRBV29-1 and TRBJ1-5; TRBD1 might be the D (5 bases). The CDR3 is made up of 13 amino acids. CDR1 and CDR2 (germline): SQVTM, ANQGSEA. V was pared by 7 bases and J by 2 bases, with 12 bases between. The CDR3 nucleotides are TGCAGCGCCGCGACAGAGCGCAATCAGCCCCAGCATTTT. Amino acid sequence: CSAATERNQPQHF. Variable domain in full (rest from reference TRBV29-1 and TRBJ1-5): SAVISQKPSRDICQRGTSLTIQCQVDSQVTMMFWYRQQPGQSLTLIATANQGSEATYESGFVIDKFPISRPNLTFSTLTVSNMSPEDSSIYLCSAATERNQPQHFGDGTRLSIL.

This clone was seen only once. The chain couples TRBV5-1 to TRBJ2-3; 16 nucleotides align to TRBD2. V trimming: 3 bases; J trimming: 7 bases; junction bases outside the gene matches: 5. The V gene's germline CDR1 is SGHRS and CDR2 YFSETQ. The CDR3 spans 16 residues. CDR3 in DNA: TGCGCCAGCAGCTCCGGGACTAGCGGGGGGGCGAATACGCAGTATTTT. Amino acid sequence: CASSSGTSGGANTQYF.

Here the CDR3 reads CAWSVGTVEAFF. The CDR3 DNA reads TGTGCCTGGAGTGTAGGGACAGTTGAAGCTTTCTTT. V is TRBV30 and J is TRBJ1-1, with TRBD1 matching over 7 bases. The CDR3 contains 12 residues. Germline-derived CDR1 and CDR2 are GTSNPN and SVGIG (reference sequence). Trimming at V came to 0 bases and at J to 7 bases, leaving 2 bases not matched to a gene.

This clone appeared a single time. The V call is TRBV4-2, the J call TRBJ1-1; D ambiguous. Germline loops: CDR1 LGHNA, CDR2 YNFKEQ. V dropped 0 bases and J dropped 5 bases, with 13 bases sitting between them. This CDR3 spans 15 amino acids. As DNA, the CDR3 is TGTGCCAGCAGCCAAGAGGGCGGTGCGGGGACTGAAGCTTTCTTT. Translated: CASSQEGGAGTEAFF.

V gene TRBV9 combines with J gene TRBJ1-2; D remains ambiguous. The CDR3 sequence is 15 residues long. V gave up 0 bases and J gave up 7 bases, with 16 bases separating them. The germline CDR1 and CDR2 sequences are SGDLS and YYNGEE. The CDR3, as DNA: TGTGCCAGCAGCGTAGGCGGTACATGGCCTAGTGGCTACACCTTC. Translating gives CASSVGGTWPSGYTF.

This clone came up once. The V call is TRBV9, the J call TRBJ2-5, with 7 bases matching TRBD2. CDR1 SGDLS and CDR2 YYNGEE come from the germline V gene. The V and J ends lost 3 bases and 5 bases, in that order; junction bases with no gene match: 10. This CDR3 contains 15 residues. In DNA, the CDR3 is TGTGCCAGCAGCGCCGCAGCGGGGTCTGCCGAGACCCAGTACTTC. This sequence encodes CASSAAAGSAETQYF.

V and J are TRBV6-5 and TRBJ2-3; D uncertain. This CDR3 spans 12 amino acids. Germline values: CDR1 MNHEY, CDR2 SVGAGI. V was pared by 5 bases and J by 13 bases, with 16 bases between. CDR3 DNA sequence: TGTGCCAGCAGTCAAAGCGAAGGCGGAAAGTATTTT. It yields the protein CASSQSEGGKYF.

V is TRBV2 and J is TRBJ2-5, with a tentative D call TRBD2 (5 bases). This CDR3 has 13 amino acids. The germline V gene has CDR1 SNHLY and CDR2 FYNNEI. The ends were cut back, 5 bases at V and 5 bases at J, with 12 bases in the middle. The CDR3 sequence is CASSRESGETQYF. The DNA for the CDR3 is TGTGCCAGCAGTAGGGAGTCCGGGGAGACCCAGTACTTC.

The V gene is TRBV2, the J gene TRBJ1-1, with 7 bases that match TRBD1. Trimming took 6 bases from V and 5 from J; bases not matched to a gene: 9. Germline CDR1 and CDR2: SNHLY and FYNNEI. The CDR3 has 14 amino acids. The CDR3: CASRITNRGTEAFF. CDR3 DNA sequence: TGTGCCAGCAGGATTACTAACAGGGGAACTGAAGCTTTCTTT. The full variable domain, its missing parts supplied by reference TRBV2 and TRBJ1-1, is EPEVTQTPSHQVTQMGQEVILRCVPISNHLYFYWYRQILGQKVEFLVSFYNNEISEKSEIFDDQFSVERPDGSNFTLKIRSTKLEDSAMYFCASRITNRGTEAFFGQGTRLTVV.

The chain uses TRBV28 and TRBJ1-6, with 11 bases identical to TRBD1. Germline CDR1 MDHEN, CDR2 SYDVKM. V trimming: 10 bases; J trimming: 9 bases; junction bases outside the gene matches: 5. CDR3 length: 13 amino acids. CDR3 residues: CATSDRGPSPLHF. The CDR3, as DNA: TGTGCCACGTCGGACAGGGGGCCTTCACCCCTCCACTTT.

The chain recombines TRBV5-1 with TRBJ1-2; D gene unclear. V lost 7 bases to trimming and J lost 5 bases, with 18 bases between them. The CDR3 length is 14 residues. Germline CDR1 reads SGHRS; CDR2 reads YFSETQ. CDR3 amino acids: CASRGREGLYGYTF. The CDR3 nucleotides read TGCGCCAGCCGCGGCCGTGAGGGCTTGTATGGCTACACCTTC.

In this sample, this clone turned up once. This chain connects TRBV15 to TRBJ2-3; perhaps TRBD1 as D (6 bases). V lost 8 bases to trimming and J lost 1 base, with 16 bases between them. This CDR3 contains 15 residues. Germline CDR1 and CDR2: LNHNV and YYDKDF (reference sequence). CDR3 in DNA: TGTGCCACCGGACGGCGAGGGGGAGGCACAGATACGCAGTATTTT. As protein: CATGRRGGGTDTQYF.

This rearrangement joins TRBV5-1 to TRBJ2-3; 10 nucleotides line up with TRBD1. The CDR3 runs to 16 residues. Trimming took 3 bases from V and 2 from J; bases not matched to a gene: 6. Germline V lookup: CDR1 SGHRS, CDR2 YFSETQ. CDR3 in amino acids: CASSWGTGVNTDTQYF. CDR3 DNA: TGCGCCAGCAGCTGGGGGACAGGGGTTAACACAGATACGCAGTATTTT.

The chain uses TRBV2 and TRBJ2-1; D ambiguous. V gave up 6 bases and J gave up 5 bases, with 20 bases separating them. Germline CDR1 reads SNHLY; CDR2 reads FYNNEI. The CDR3 has 16 residues. The CDR3 coding sequence is TGTGCCAGCAGCCTCGGCGGTTCACACTTAAACAATGAGCAGTTCTTC. It is translated as CASSLGGSHLNNEQFF.

V usage is TRBV5-1 and J usage is TRBJ1-1; TRBD1 matches 9 bases. The CDR3 is 15 amino acids. Germline values: CDR1 SGHRS, CDR2 YFSETQ. Trimming at V came to 1 base and at J to 1 base, leaving 2 bases not matched to a gene. CDR3 in amino acids: CASSLWGQGNTEAFF. For the CDR3, the DNA is TGCGCCAGCAGCTTGTGGGGACAGGGGAACACTGAAGCTTTCTTT.

The chain joins TRBV6-1 to TRBJ2-5, with D possibly TRBD1 on 5 matching bases. Germline CDR1 is MNHNS and CDR2 is SASEGT. Trimming removed 2 bases from V and 4 bases from J, with 14 bases in between. This CDR3 region has 15 residues. In nucleotides, the CDR3 is TGTGCCAGCAGTGAAAGGGGTTTCGGAAGAGAGACCCAGTACTTC. Protein: CASSERGFGRETQYF.

This CDR3 is CASIRDREKTQYF. DNA of the CDR3: TGTGCCAGCATTCGGGACAGGGAAAAGACCCAGTACTTC. The chain joins TRBV2 to TRBJ2-5; the match to TRBD1 covers 9 bases. This CDR3 contains 13 residues. With 7 bases clipped from V and 6 bases from J, the junction kept 6 bases outside the gene matches. Germline V gene sequence: CDR1 SNHLY, CDR2 FYNNEI.

This chain links TRBV18 with TRBJ1-3, with no clear D. Germline loops: CDR1 KGHSH, CDR2 LQKENI. Trimming took 2 bases from V and 0 from J, leaving 14 bases between them. The CDR3 covers 17 residues. The CDR3 spells CASSPATDFYSGNTIYF. Written as DNA, the CDR3 is TGTGCCAGCTCACCAGCGACGGACTTTTACTCTGGAAACACCATATATTTT.

This chain joins TRBV6-6 and TRBJ2-7; TRBD1 might be the D (7 bases). Germline CDR1 is MNHNY and CDR2 is SVGAGI (reference sequence). Trimming cost V 6 bases and J 3 bases, with 15 bases left between them. This CDR3 comprises 14 residues. The CDR3 here is CASSHNQGGYEQYF. Written as DNA, the CDR3 is TGTGCCAGCAGCCACAATCAGGGGGGCTACGAGCAGTACTTC.

The rearrangement links TRBV7-2 to TRBJ2-5; unclear D gene. Trimming took off 3 bases at V and 0 bases at J, with 5 bases between the two ends. The CDR3 spans 13 residues. Germline CDR1 is SGHTA and CDR2 is FQGNSA. The CDR3 DNA follows: TGTGCCAGCAGCTTCAGTTACCAAGAGACCCAGTACTTC. This sequence encodes CASSFSYQETQYF.

This clone appeared a single time. The chain recombines TRBV9 with TRBJ1-1; D is undetermined. CDR1 SGDLS and CDR2 YYNGEE come from the germline V gene. CDR3 size: 16 residues. Trimming shortened V by 0 bases and J by 0 bases, and 12 bases separated the two germline ends. Written as DNA, the CDR3 is TGTGCCAGCAGCGTAGAAGTAGCAAACATGAACACTGAAGCTTTCTTT. It codes for CASSVEVANMNTEAFF. Variable domain in full (rest from reference TRBV9 and TRBJ1-1): DSGVTQTPKHLITATGQRVTLRCSPRSGDLSVYWYQQSLDQGLQFLIQYYNGEERAKGNILERFSAQQFPDLHSELNLSSLELGDSALYFCASSVEVANMNTEAFFGQGTRLTVV.

The V call is TRBV3-1 (or the pseudogene TRBV3-2), the J call TRBJ1-2; D is perhaps TRBD1 (5 bases). The CDR3 is 14 amino acids. Between the trimmed V and J ends, which lost 5 bases and 6 bases, there was a span of 16 bases. Germline loops: CDR1 LGHDT, CDR2 YNNKEL (reference sequence). The CDR3 nucleotides read TGTGCCAGCAGCGGCGGAGGGGAGAACCATGGCTACACCTTC. As protein: CASSGGGENHGYTF.